These 11 T cell receptor beta chains share one sample of origin, sequenced in a study of shared clonotypes between healthy human individuals. Sequencing used immunoSEQ multiplex PCR; TCRdb keeps in-frame clones, though not all of them. The data contain roughly 640,000 clones, roughly 97% of them singletons. The sample was naive CD4+ T cells sorted from blood. Subset specified: CD45RA+ positively selected. These receptors came from a woman in her thirties in good health.

The rearrangement links TRBV7-7 to TRBJ2-7, with D tentatively TRBD1 (6 bases). The CDR3 consists of 14 residues. Germline CDR1 is SSHAT and CDR2 is FNYEAQ (reference sequence). V was shortened by 4 bases and J by 6 bases, with 16 bases between the two germline ends. As DNA, the CDR3 is TGTGCCAGCAGCTCCCAACCGACAGGCAGCGAGCAGTACTTC. This sequence encodes CASSSQPTGSEQYF.

V usage is TRBV28 and J usage is TRBJ2-1; D unresolved. This CDR3 is 13 amino acids long. The germline V gene has CDR1 MDHEN and CDR2 SYDVKM. V lost 5 bases to trimming and J lost 5 bases, with 10 bases between them. CDR3 loop: CASSSTPDNEQFF. Here the CDR3 DNA reads TGTGCCAGCAGTAGTACGCCTGACAATGAGCAGTTCTTC. Combining the CDR3 with reference TRBV28 and TRBJ2-1 gives the whole variable domain DVKVTQSSRYLVKRTGEKVFLECVQDMDHENMFWYRQDPGLGLRLIYFSYDVKMKEKGDIPEGYSVSREKKERFSLILESASTNQTSMYLCASSSTPDNEQFFGPGTRLTVL.

The rearrangement links TRBV6-1 to TRBJ1-5; D is possibly TRBD1 (6 bases). Looked up from germline, CDR1 is MNHNS and CDR2 is SASEGT. This CDR3 is 15 amino acids long. Trimming pared 7 bases from V and 5 bases from J, leaving 18 bases between. The chain's CDR3 is CASTRQPGGHQPQHF. The DNA for the CDR3 is TGTGCCAGCACTAGACAGCCGGGGGGCCATCAGCCCCAGCATTTT.

The chain carries TRBV10-3 and TRBJ2-1; 15 bases map to TRBD2. The CDR3 is 16 residues long. The V and J ends lost 4 bases and 7 bases, in that order; junction bases with no gene match: 5. CDR1 ENHRY and CDR2 SYGVKD come from the germline V gene. The CDR3 loop is CAISGGLAGGRNEQFF. DNA of the CDR3: TGTGCCATCAGTGGGGGACTAGCGGGAGGTAGGAATGAGCAGTTCTTC.

The chain joins TRBV13 to TRBJ1-5, with D maybe TRBD1 (5 bases). V was shortened by 2 bases and J by 6 bases, with 8 bases between the two germline ends. The CDR3 has 13 residues. Germline V CDR1 and CDR2: PRHDT, FYEKMQ (reference sequence). For the CDR3, the DNA is TGTGCCAGCAGCTTACGGGGGGTTCAGCCCCAGCATTTT. It codes for CASSLRGVQPQHF. The whole variable domain, remainder taken from reference TRBV13 and TRBJ1-5, is AAGVIQSPRHLIKEKRETATLKCYPIPRHDTVYWYQQGPGQDPQFLISFYEKMQSDKGSIPDRFSAQQFSDYHSELNMSSLELGDSALYFCASSLRGVQPQHFGDGTRLSIL.

This chain links TRBV5-1 with TRBJ2-5, with D uncertain. The J call could be wrong; TRBJ2-7 is a better fit for the DNA end. The germline CDR1 and CDR2 sequences are SGHRS and YFSETQ. The CDR3 runs 16 residues. The CDR3 DNA is TGCGCCAGCAGCTTGGGTAGACAAAGGGCCGTCTACGAGCAGTACTTC. Protein: CASSLGRQRAVYEQYF.

V usage is TRBV9 and J usage is TRBJ2-5, with unresolved D. Trimming took 0 bases from V and 1 from J, leaving 13 bases between them. CDR3 size: 16 residues. Germline V gives CDR1 SGDLS, CDR2 YYNGEE. CDR3 residues: CASSVDIGLGQETQYF. As DNA, the CDR3 is TGTGCCAGCAGCGTAGATATAGGGTTGGGCCAAGAGACCCAGTACTTC.

The V call is TRBV29-1, the J call TRBJ2-2; TRBD1 or TRBD2 may be the D gene (6 bases each). Germline CDR1 and CDR2: SQVTM and ANQGSEA. This CDR3 region has 13 residues. Trimming shortened V by 3 bases and J by 5 bases, and 10 bases separated the two germline ends. The CDR3: CSVDRGRTGELFF. The CDR3 region has the DNA TGCAGCGTTGACCGGGGGCGAACCGGGGAGCTGTTTTTT.

The gene calls are TRBV2 and TRBJ1-2, with TRBD1 identical over 9 bases. The CDR3 has 15 residues. V shed 4 bases and J 5 bases; nucleotides not matched to a gene: 8. CDR1 SNHLY and CDR2 FYNNEI come from the germline V gene. The CDR3 DNA is TGTGCCAGCAGTGCAGGGACAGGGATTATTTATGGCTACACCTTC. Translating it yields CASSAGTGIIYGYTF.

The chain employs TRBV7-3 and TRBJ1-1; the D gene is possibly TRBD1 (6 bases). This CDR3 contains 14 residues. Per the germline V gene, CDR1 is SGHTA and CDR2 is FQGTGA. V was clipped by 2 bases and J by 5 bases, with 12 bases between them. The DNA of the CDR3 is TGTGCCAGCAGCTTATTGGCAGGGGAAACTGAAGCTTTCTTT. It is translated as CASSLLAGETEAFF.

This chain links TRBV4-2 with TRBJ2-4; no definite D call. Germline V gene data show CDR1 as LGHNA and CDR2 as YNFKEQ. The CDR3 is 15 amino acids. V was shortened by 0 bases and J by 0 bases, with 6 bases between the two germline ends. CDR3 bases: TGTGCCAGCAGCCAAGATGAGTTAGCCAAAAACATTCAGTACTTC. This encodes CASSQDELAKNIQYF.